The rows below give T cell receptor beta chains drawn from one sample of a study of T-cell memory formation after mild COVID-19. TCRdb used MiXCR to reprocess the 5' RACE reads, holding one entry per CDR3 protein. The sample yields about 390,000 distinct CDR3 sequences, roughly 15% seen once. Sequencing was carried out using PBMCs or a T cell subset sorted from them (not recorded which). All receptors derive from a man aged 18 to 30 who had mild COVID-19 (a few samples of this study predate the infection). Cell type and time point are not known. Both conserved end residues are part of each CDR3.

V gene	J gene	CDR3 protein
TRBV7-2	TRBJ2-5	CASSIIPPLIKGETQYF
TRBV7-9	TRBJ2-1	CASSVGFLVEQFF
TRBV20-1	TRBJ1-5	CSATRDREYSNQPQHF
TRBV5-1	TRBJ2-3	CASSLAGGTTTDTQYF
TRBV4-3	TRBJ1-2	CASSQDRAVNYGYTF
TRBV20-1	TRBJ2-5	CSARPGGQETQYF
TRBV5-5	TRBJ1-1	CASSPGGDTEAFF
TRBV7-6	TRBJ2-6	CASSLASRAGANVLTF
TRBV7-9	TRBJ1-5	CASSGTGTGYQPQHF
TRBV6-2/TRBV6-3	TRBJ2-2	CASIDGHRSGELFF
TRBV20-1	TRBJ1-5	CSANSFRQGDQPQHF
TRBV20-1	TRBJ2-5	CSAQSGQGFAETQYF
TRBV7-9	TRBJ2-1	CASRSDTPAPYNEQFF
TRBV2	TRBJ1-2	CASRREDYGYTF
TRBV5-1	TRBJ2-3	CASSLGLAGGQGDTQYF
TRBV25-1	TRBJ1-4	CASSDIGGQGRLDEKLFF
TRBV7-9	TRBJ2-3	CASSLTGDTDTQYF
TRBV20-1	TRBJ1-4	CSAKPGDRGEKLFF
TRBV6-5	TRBJ2-5	CASNPWGAQKTQYF
TRBV7-6	TRBJ2-1	CASSSRSAGTGRNEQFF
TRBV2	TRBJ2-3	CASSPIGADTQYF
TRBV6-6	TRBJ1-4	CASSKGQSNEKLFF
TRBV2	TRBJ2-5	CASRLLSGEETQYF
TRBV6-5	TRBJ2-5	CASSGTDQETQYF
TRBV4-1	TRBJ2-3	CASSQETQPSTDTQYF
TRBV12-3/TRBV12-4	TRBJ1-5	CASSLAAGGNQPQHF
TRBV30	TRBJ2-5	CAWNHAGTGEETQYF
TRBV4-1	TRBJ1-2	CASSQAPGREYGYTF
TRBV12-3/TRBV12-4	TRBJ2-5	CASSLYTAGRQETQYF
TRBV25-1	TRBJ2-5	CASSWGPQETQYF
TRBV4-3	TRBJ2-1	CASSQDPGGIYSYNEQFF
TRBV7-8	TRBJ1-2	CASSPRTGFYGYTF
TRBV27	TRBJ2-1	CASSLSGTERQEQFF
TRBV20-1	TRBJ1-6	CSGVGPSIHSSYNSPLHF
TRBV7-8	TRBJ1-3	CASSPQDREIYF
TRBV6-2/TRBV6-3	TRBJ1-1	CASSTPTGKTEAFF
TRBV6-5	TRBJ2-7	CASSYSLRAYYEQYF
TRBV7-6	TRBJ2-5	CASSWSGGARETQYF
TRBV19	TRBJ2-3	CASSQLAGGSDTQYF
TRBV6-8	TRBJ1-5	CASSYSRQVNQPQHF
TRBV7-2	TRBJ1-1	CASSPAGMNTEAFF